A single sample is the source of the 21 T cell receptor beta chains below, sequenced in a study of blood T cell repertoires in COVID-19. Data came from immunoSEQ multiplex PCR; TCRdb stores just in-frame clones and leaves some out. The data show a few hundred thousand clones, around four fifths seen once. Sequenced: peripheral blood. These receptors were obtained from a woman aged 50 to 65 with acute or convalescent COVID-19.

The gene calls are TRBV3-1 (or the pseudogene TRBV3-2) and TRBJ2-1, with no clear D. V was trimmed by 5 bases and J by 8 bases, leaving 7 bases between them. Germline V CDR1 and CDR2: LGHDT, YNNKEL (reference sequence). CDR3 length: 11 amino acids. CDR3 loop: CASSALDEQFF. The CDR3 DNA is TGTGCCAGCAGCGCCCTAGATGAGCAGTTCTTC.

The chain employs TRBV19 and TRBJ2-5, with D possibly TRBD1 on 6 matching bases. The CDR3 is 14 amino acids. CDR1 is LNHDA, CDR2 SQIVND, per germline (reference sequence). V lost 2 bases, J lost 5 bases, and 12 bases lay in between. The CDR3 loop reads CASSIQGLSETQYF. The CDR3 DNA reads as TGTGCCAGTAGTATACAGGGGCTATCGGAGACCCAGTACTTC.

The chain uses TRBV6-5 and TRBJ1-2, with 8 bases identical to TRBD1. V shed 5 bases and J 1 base; nucleotides not matched to a gene: 3. This CDR3 has 14 residues. Germline CDR1 is MNHEY and CDR2 is SVGAGI. CDR3: CASSTGGSNYGYTF. The CDR3 DNA sequence: TGTGCCAGCAGTACAGGGGGAAGTAACTATGGCTACACCTTC.

The table lists this clone with a count of one. The J gene is TRBJ1-4, the V gene TRBV5-5; 9 nucleotides match TRBD1. The ends lost 4 bases at V and 7 bases at J; junction bases unmatched: 5. This CDR3 region has 14 residues. Germline loops: CDR1 SGHKS, CDR2 YYEKEE (reference sequence). This CDR3 is CASSLQGASEKLFF. The CDR3 DNA follows: TGTGCCAGCAGCCTACAGGGGGCGAGTGAAAAACTGTTTTTT.

The chain employs TRBV3-1 (or the pseudogene TRBV3-2) and TRBJ1-2; perhaps TRBD1 as D (5 bases). V was shortened by 5 bases and J by 4 bases, with 8 bases between the two germline ends. Germline V lookup: CDR1 LGHDT, CDR2 YNNKEL (reference sequence). The CDR3 has 12 amino acids. CDR3 region: CASSTTGYGYTF. CDR3 DNA: TGTGCCAGCAGCACCACAGGCTATGGCTACACCTTC.

V and J are TRBV2 and TRBJ2-3; possibly TRBD1 for D (5 bases). V was clipped by 7 bases and J by 2 bases, with 13 bases between them. Germline lookup yields CDR1 SNHLY and CDR2 FYNNEI. CDR3 length equals 14 residues. The CDR3 loop is CASIWGQVTDTQYF. The CDR3 DNA is TGTGCCAGCATCTGGGGCCAGGTCACAGATACGCAGTATTTT.

This clone was counted a single time. The rearrangement uses TRBV7-2 and TRBJ2-1; 8 nucleotides align to TRBD2. This CDR3 is built from 15 residues. Trimming removed 0 bases from V and 3 bases from J; junction bases left unmatched: 1. Germline assignment: CDR1 SGHTA and CDR2 FQGNSA. CDR3 in DNA: TGTGCCAGCAGCTTAGCTAGCGGGATCTACAATGAGCAGTTCTTC. This encodes CASSLASGIYNEQFF.

The chain combines TRBV10-3 with TRBJ2-1, with TRBD2 identical over 9 bases. With V trimmed by 3 bases and J by 7 bases, 7 bases remained unmatched. The CDR3 has 15 amino acids. Germline V gene lookup returns CDR1 ENHRY and CDR2 SYGVKD. CDR3 sequence: CAISDELAGRNEQFF. The CDR3 DNA reads TGTGCCATCAGTGATGAGCTAGCGGGGAGGAATGAGCAGTTCTTC.

This chain's CDR3 is CASSSGHNGNTIYF. CDR3 in DNA: TGTGCCAGCAGCTCCGGACACAACGGAAACACCATATATTTT. V and J are TRBV7-2 and TRBJ1-3, with D maybe TRBD1 (5 bases). The V gene's germline CDR1 is SGHTA and CDR2 FQGNSA. The CDR3 is 14 residues long. V was shortened by 4 bases and J by 4 bases, with 11 bases between the two germline ends.

This sequence joins TRBV30 and TRBJ1-2; D is unresolved. Germline V lookup: CDR1 GTSNPN, CDR2 SVGIG (reference sequence). The CDR3 extends over 11 amino acids. The V end lost 4 bases, the J end lost 8 bases, and 11 bases lay between the germline ends. The CDR3 coding sequence is TGTGCCTGGAAACGGGAGCGAGGCTACACCTTC. Amino acid sequence: CAWKRERGYTF.

This chain uses TRBV2 with TRBJ2-5; TRBD2 agrees at 13 bases. The CDR3 loop spans 16 amino acids. The germline gives CDR1 SNHLY, CDR2 FYNNEI. J lost 1 base, V lost 11 bases, and 10 bases had no gene match. CDR3 DNA: TGTGCCGGACGGAGAGGGACTAGCGGGATCCAAGAGACCCAGTACTTC. It codes for CAGRRGTSGIQETQYF.

This chain links TRBV4-1 with TRBJ2-2; 12 positions agree with TRBD1. The J segment lost 5 bases and the V segment lost 2 bases, leaving 9 bases of the junction unmatched. Germline V gene lookup returns CDR1 MGHRA and CDR2 YSYEKL. The CDR3 covers 18 residues. CDR3 DNA sequence: TGCGCCAGCAGCCAACGATCCGGGACAGGGGGCGAAACCGGGGAGCTGTTTTTT. Amino acids: CASSQRSGTGGETGELFF.

V gene TRBV5-1 combines with J gene TRBJ2-1, with D possibly being TRBD1 (5 bases). The V gene lost 4 bases and the J gene lost 2 bases, with 13 bases spanning the gap. Germline V lookup: CDR1 SGHRS, CDR2 YFSETQ. This CDR3 has 15 residues. CDR3 bases: TGCGCCAGCAGCCCAGACAGAGCTACCTACAATGAGCAGTTCTTC. Translating gives CASSPDRATYNEQFF.

This sequence joins TRBV12-5 and TRBJ1-4; a possible D gene is TRBD1 (6 bases). CDR1 LGHNT and CDR2 FRNRAP come from the germline V gene. V lost 3 bases and J lost 4, with 12 bases in between. This CDR3 region has 15 residues. This CDR3 is CASGLQGNGNEKLFF. The CDR3 nucleotides are TGTGCTAGTGGTTTACAGGGCAATGGTAATGAAAAACTGTTTTTT.

This chain uses TRBV15 with TRBJ2-5, with D unresolved. There are 15 residues in the CDR3. Trimming shortened V by 0 bases and J by 5 bases, and 13 bases separated the two germline ends. In germline, CDR1 is LNHNV, CDR2 YYDKDF (reference sequence). The CDR3 sequence is CATSREVTQTETQYF. The CDR3 DNA follows: TGTGCCACCAGCAGAGAGGTCACCCAGACTGAGACCCAGTACTTC. Full variable domain (remainder filled in from reference TRBV15 and TRBJ2-5): DAMVIQNPRYQVTQFGKPVTLSCSQTLNHNVMYWYQQKSSQAPKLLFHYYDKDFNNEADTPDNFQSRRPNTSFCFLDIRSPGLGDTAMYLCATSREVTQTETQYFGPGTRLLVL.

V and J are TRBV6-4 and TRBJ1-2, with TRBD1 matching 7 bases. CDR1 is MRHNA, CDR2 SNTAGT, per germline. The CDR3 is made up of 14 amino acids. V lost 1 base, J lost 4 bases, and 3 bases stayed unmatched. The CDR3 DNA reads TGTGCCAGCAGTGACTACCCAGGGGGCTATGGCTACACCTTC. This codes for CASSDYPGGYGYTF.

V gene TRBV2 combines with J gene TRBJ1-2; 8 bases map to TRBD1. V trimming: 6 bases; J trimming: 7 bases; junction bases outside the gene matches: 4. CDR1 is SNHLY and CDR2 is FYNNEI in the germline V gene. The CDR3 covers 12 residues. The CDR3 nucleotides read TGTGCCAGCAGCTTACAGGGGGGTGGCTACACCTTC. This sequence encodes CASSLQGGGYTF. The whole variable domain, remainder taken from reference TRBV2 and TRBJ1-2, is EPEVTQTPSHQVTQMGQEVILRCVPISNHLYFYWYRQILGQKVEFLVSFYNNEISEKSEIFDDQFSVERPDGSNFTLKIRSTKLEDSAMYFCASSLQGGGYTFGSGTRLTVV.

The rearrangement links TRBV2 to TRBJ1-4; no clear D gene. This CDR3 has 11 amino acids. CDR1 is SNHLY and CDR2 is FYNNEI in the germline V gene. Trimming shortened V by 8 bases and J by 7 bases, and 8 bases separated the two germline ends. The CDR3 reads CASDGFEKLFF. CDR3 in DNA: TGTGCCAGCGACGGGTTTGAAAAACTGTTTTTT.

A word on this clone: A read error may produce the germline difference seen at one junction end. The chain links TRBV27 to TRBJ1-5; D remains unclear. The germline gives CDR1 MNHEY, CDR2 SMNVEV (reference sequence). The CDR3 length is 15 residues. The CDR3 reads CASRLKAGSNQPQHF. The CDR3 region has the DNA TGTGCCAGCCGTTTGAAAGCGGGTAGCAATCAGCCCCAGCATTTT.

Details on this clone: At one end, the junction sequence differs from germline, possibly due to a read error. The V gene is TRBV11-2, the J gene TRBJ2-5, with 9 positions matching TRBD1. CDR3 size: 16 residues. The germline gives CDR1 SGHAT, CDR2 FQNNGV. CDR3 in amino acids: CASSLVGGTGREAQYF. In DNA, the CDR3 is TGTGCCAGCAGCTTAGTAGGAGGGACAGGGAGAGAGGCCCAGTACTTC.

The chain uses TRBV7-7 and TRBJ2-5; no definite D call. From germline, CDR1 is SSHAT and CDR2 FNYEAQ (reference sequence). V lost 4 bases and J lost 5, with 14 bases in between. There are 14 residues in the CDR3. CDR3 in amino acids: CASSSSRWAETQYF. The CDR3, as DNA: TGTGCCAGCAGCTCCTCGCGCTGGGCGGAGACCCAGTACTTC.